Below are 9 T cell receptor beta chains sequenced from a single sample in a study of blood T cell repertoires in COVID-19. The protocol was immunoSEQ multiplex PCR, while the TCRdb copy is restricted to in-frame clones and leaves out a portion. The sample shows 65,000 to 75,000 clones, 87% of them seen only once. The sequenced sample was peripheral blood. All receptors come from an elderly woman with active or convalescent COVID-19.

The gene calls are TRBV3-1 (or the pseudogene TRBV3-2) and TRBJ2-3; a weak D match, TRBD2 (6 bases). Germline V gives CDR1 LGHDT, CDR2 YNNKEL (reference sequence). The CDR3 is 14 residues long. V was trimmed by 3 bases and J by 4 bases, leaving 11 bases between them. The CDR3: CASSHASVPDTQYF. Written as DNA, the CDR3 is TGTGCCAGCAGCCACGCTAGCGTGCCAGATACGCAGTATTTT.

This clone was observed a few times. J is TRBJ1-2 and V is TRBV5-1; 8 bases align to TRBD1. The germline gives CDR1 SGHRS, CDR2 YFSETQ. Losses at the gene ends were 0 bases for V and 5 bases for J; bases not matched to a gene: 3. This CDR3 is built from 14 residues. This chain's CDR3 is CASSLGGQGYGYTF. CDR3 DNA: TGCGCCAGCAGCTTGGGAGGACAGGGATATGGCTACACCTTC.

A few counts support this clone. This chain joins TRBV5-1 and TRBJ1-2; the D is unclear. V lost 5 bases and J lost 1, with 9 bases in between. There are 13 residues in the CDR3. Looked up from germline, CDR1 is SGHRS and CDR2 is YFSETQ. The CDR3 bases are TGCGCCAGCAGACGGCAGCGTAACTATGGCTACACCTTC. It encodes CASRRQRNYGYTF.

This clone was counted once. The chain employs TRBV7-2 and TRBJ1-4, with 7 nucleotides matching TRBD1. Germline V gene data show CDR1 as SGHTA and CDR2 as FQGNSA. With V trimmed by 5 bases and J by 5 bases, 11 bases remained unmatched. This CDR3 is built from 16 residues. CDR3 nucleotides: TGTGCCAGCAGCGTCCGTACCGGGACAGCGAATGAAAAACTGTTTTTT. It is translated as CASSVRTGTANEKLFF.

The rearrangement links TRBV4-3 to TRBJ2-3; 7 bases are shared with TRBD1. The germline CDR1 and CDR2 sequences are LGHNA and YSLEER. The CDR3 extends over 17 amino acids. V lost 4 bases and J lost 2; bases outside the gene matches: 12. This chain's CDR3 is CASSPRGWDSDTDTQYF. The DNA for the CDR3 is TGCGCCAGCAGCCCCAGGGGCTGGGACAGCGACACAGATACGCAGTATTTT.

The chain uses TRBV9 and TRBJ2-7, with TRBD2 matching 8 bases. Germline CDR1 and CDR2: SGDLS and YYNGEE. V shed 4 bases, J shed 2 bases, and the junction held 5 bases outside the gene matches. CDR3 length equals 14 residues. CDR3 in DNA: TGTGCCAGCAGCCGCGGGGGGACCACCTACGAGCAGTACTTC. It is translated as CASSRGGTTYEQYF.

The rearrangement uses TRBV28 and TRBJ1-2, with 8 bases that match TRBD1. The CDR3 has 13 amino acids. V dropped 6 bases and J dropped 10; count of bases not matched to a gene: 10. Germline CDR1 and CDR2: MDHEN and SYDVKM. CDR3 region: CASRVAGGQDYTF. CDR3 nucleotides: TGTGCCAGCAGGGTAGCCGGGGGACAGGACTACACCTTC.

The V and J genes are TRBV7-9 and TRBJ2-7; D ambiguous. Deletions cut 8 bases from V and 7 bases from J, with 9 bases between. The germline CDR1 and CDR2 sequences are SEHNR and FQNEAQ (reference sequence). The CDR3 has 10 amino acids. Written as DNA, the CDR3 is TGTGCCAGCGCCAGAGTTGAGCAGTACTTC. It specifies CASARVEQYF.

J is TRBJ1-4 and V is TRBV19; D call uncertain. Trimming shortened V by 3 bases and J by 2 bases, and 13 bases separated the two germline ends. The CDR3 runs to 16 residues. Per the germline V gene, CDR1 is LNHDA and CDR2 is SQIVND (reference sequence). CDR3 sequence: CASSIKLAVTNEKLFF. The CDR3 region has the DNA TGTGCCAGTAGTATTAAGTTGGCGGTGACTAATGAAAAACTGTTTTTT.